The rows below give T cell receptor beta chains drawn from one sample of a study of control samples from healthy donors and cancer patients. Some clones are missing from TCRdb's copy, which holds only in-frame ones; the method was immunoSEQ multiplex PCR. The sample consists of roughly 43,000 clones, about 87% of them appearing once. Sequences were obtained from PBMCs. Source of these receptors: a woman in her sixties with lung cancer. Both conserved end residues are part of each CDR3. A D gene is named only where the DNA matches it firmly. Clone size is not always given. Where it is, it says once, few, many or a class for expanded clones.

>TRBJ2-3|.|TRBD2|TRBV4-2
CASSQVAGESTDTQYF
TGTGCCAGCAGCCAAGTAGCGGGAGAGAGCACAGATACGCAGTATTTT
>TRBJ2-7|.|TRBD2|TRBV11-3
CASSSGTSGIYEQYF
TGTGCCAGCAGCTCCGGGACTAGCGGGATATACGAGCAGTACTTC
>TRBJ1-2|few|.|TRBV6-1
CASSEAVVRNYGYTF
TGTGCCAGCAGTGAAGCCGTCGTCAGAAACTATGGCTACACCTTC
>TRBJ1-1|once|.|TRBV9
CASSASHLLDTEAFF
TGTGCCAGCAGCGCATCACATTTGTTGGACACTGAAGCTTTCTTT
>TRBJ1-1|.|.|TRBV6-5
CASSSPRKNTEAFF
TGTGCCAGCAGTTCCCCGAGGAAAAACACTGAAGCTTTCTTT
>TRBJ1-1|.|.|TRBV9
CASSVAVGGGEAFF
TGTGCCAGCAGCGTAGCGGTAGGGGGAGGGGAAGCTTTCTTT
>TRBJ1-2|.|.|TRBV6-2/TRBV6-3
CASGLGDAGGYGYTF
TGTGCCAGCGGTTTGGGGGACGCCGGTGGCTATGGCTACACCTTC
>TRBJ2-1|.|.|TRBV13
CASSSISGTDSYNEQFF
TGTGCCAGCAGCTCGATCAGCGGAACCGACTCCTACAATGAGCAGTTCTTC
>TRBJ2-3|once|TRBD2|TRBV5-1
CASKGGTSGTDTQYF
TGCGCCAGCAAGGGTGGGACTAGCGGAACAGATACGCAGTATTTT
>TRBJ2-1|.|TRBD1|TRBV2
CASSGQGVKAEQFF
TGTGCCAGCAGTGGACAGGGGGTGAAGGCTGAGCAGTTCTTC
>TRBJ2-5|.|TRBD2|TRBV11-3
CASSPPTGEGETQYF
TGTGCCAGCAGCCCCCCCACTGGGGAGGGTGAGACCCAGTACTTC
>TRBJ2-7|.|.|TRBV29-1
CSARTWDSYEQYF
TGCAGCGCCCGAACATGGGACTCCTACGAGCAGTACTTC
>TRBJ2-2|.|.|TRBV5-1
CASGLDGELFF
TGCGCCAGTGGGCTAGACGGGGAGCTGTTTTTT
>TRBJ2-2|.|.|TRBV3-1/TRBV3-2
CATQGVAVNTGELFF
TGTGCCACCCAGGGGGTAGCGGTTAACACCGGGGAGCTGTTTTTT
>TRBJ2-5|.|.|TRBV11-2
CASSLVGGGQETQYF
TGTGCCAGCAGCTTAGTTGGAGGGGGCCAGGAGACCCAGTACTTC
>TRBJ1-6|.|.|TRBV11-3
CASSASGRENSPLHF
TGTGCCAGCAGCGCCTCAGGGAGGGAAAATTCACCCCTCCACTTT